The 30 T cell receptor beta chains given below trace back to one sample, sequenced in a study of blood T cell repertoires in COVID-19. Profiling relied on immunoSEQ multiplex PCR, and the TCRdb table lists in-frame clones only, not all of them. Of tens of thousands of clones listed, about 91% were seen once; the top ten hold 14%. Sequencing was carried out using peripheral blood. The receptors here all came from an older woman with active COVID-19.

The chain recombines TRBV7-2 with TRBJ1-1; weak D call: TRBD1 (6 bases). Trimming stripped 1 base from V and 4 bases from J, with 16 bases between. The CDR3 totals 16 residues. Germline V lookup: CDR1 SGHTA, CDR2 FQGNSA. The CDR3 sequence: CASSLGVTGQPTEAFF. The CDR3 bases are TGTGCCAGCAGCTTAGGGGTAACAGGGCAGCCCACTGAAGCTTTCTTT.

V gene TRBV7-2 combines with J gene TRBJ1-3; a weak D match, TRBD1 (6 bases). The CDR3 covers 15 residues. CDR1 and CDR2 (germline): SGHTA, FQGNSA. Trimming stripped 3 bases from V and 0 bases from J, with 9 bases between. CDR3 nucleotide sequence: TGTGCCAGCAGCTTCAGGGGCAGCTCTGGAAACACCATATATTTT. Its translation: CASSFRGSSGNTIYF.

The V and J genes are TRBV2 and TRBJ1-5; D not certain. Germline V lookup: CDR1 SNHLY, CDR2 FYNNEI. Between the trimmed V and J ends, which lost 3 bases and 6 bases, there was a span of 3 bases. The CDR3 runs to 11 residues. The CDR3 region is CASSDGQPQHF. The CDR3 DNA is TGTGCCAGCAGTGACGGTCAGCCCCAGCATTTT.

In this sample, this clone turned up once. The rearrangement uses TRBV6-5 and TRBJ1-5; D may be TRBD1 (6 bases). Between the trimmed V and J ends, which lost 0 bases and 6 bases, there was a span of 12 bases. Germline V gene lookup returns CDR1 MNHEY and CDR2 SVGAGI. The CDR3 length is 15 residues. The CDR3 protein is CASSYSPGAGQPQHF. DNA for the CDR3: TGTGCCAGCAGTTACTCCCCAGGGGCGGGTCAGCCCCAGCATTTT.

To note about this clone: An end of the junction does not agree with germline; a read error may underlie this. The chain links TRBV6-5 to TRBJ1-6; 7 positions match TRBD1. Looked up from germline, CDR1 is MNHEY and CDR2 is SVGAGI. The CDR3 loop spans 15 amino acids. CDR3 amino acids: CASSYSTGLISALHF. DNA for the CDR3: TGTGCCAGCAGTTACTCGACAGGGCTAATTTCAGCCCTCCACTTT.

This sequence joins TRBV7-3 and TRBJ1-3, with D possibly being TRBD1 (5 bases). This CDR3 has 19 residues. Trimming stripped 2 bases from V and 0 bases from J, with 20 bases between. Germline V CDR1 and CDR2: SGHTA, FQGTGA. CDR3 bases: TGTGCCAGCAGCTTAGAACAGGTCCAAAAACCAAACTCTGGAAACACCATATATTTT. It encodes CASSLEQVQKPNSGNTIYF.

The J gene is TRBJ1-4, the V gene TRBV6-5; the D gene is possibly TRBD1 (5 bases). The CDR3 covers 15 residues. V was pared by 7 bases and J by 5 bases, with 17 bases between. Per the germline V gene, CDR1 is MNHEY and CDR2 is SVGAGI. In DNA form, the CDR3 reads TGTGCCAGCAACCGGGGGGGACGGGGGAATGAAAAACTGTTTTTT. This codes for CASNRGGRGNEKLFF.

The chain has TRBV2 and TRBJ2-5; D call uncertain. Trimming removed 4 bases at V and 2 bases at J, with 5 bases between. CDR3 size: 12 residues. Per germline, CDR1 SNHLY and CDR2 FYNNEI. CDR3 coding DNA: TGTGCCAGCAGTGCCCTTCAAGAGACCCAGTACTTC. This translates into CASSALQETQYF.

The rearrangement links TRBV28 to TRBJ1-2, with D unresolved. The CDR3 extends over 11 amino acids. In germline, CDR1 is MDHEN, CDR2 SYDVKM. With 4 bases removed from V and 5 bases from J, the gap between germline ends came to 5 bases. The CDR3 sequence is CASSSRYGYTF. For the CDR3, the DNA is TGTGCCAGCAGTTCTCGGTATGGCTACACCTTC.

For the CDR3, the DNA is TGTGCCAGGGTTGAGGAGTTAGACACAGATACGCAGTATTTT. Protein sequence: CARVEELDTDTQYF. V usage is TRBV12-1 and J usage is TRBJ2-3; TRBD2 is the table's D call and was not checked against the DNA. TRBV12-1 is a documented pseudogene. The CDR3 spans 14 residues.

The CDR3 region has the DNA TGTGCCAGCAGCTTCGGAGGCACTGAAGCTTTCTTT. This translates into CASSFGGTEAFF. The gene calls are TRBV13 and TRBJ1-1, with unresolved D. The V gene's germline CDR1 is PRHDT and CDR2 FYEKMQ (reference sequence). Trimming stripped 3 bases from V and 4 bases from J, with 6 bases between. This CDR3 region has 12 residues.

The chain combines TRBV4-1 with TRBJ2-2; TRBD1 is a possible D gene (5 bases). V was clipped by 1 base and J by 5 bases, with 5 bases between them. The CDR3 contains 13 residues. Germline V gives CDR1 MGHRA, CDR2 YSYEKL. CDR3 coding DNA: TGCGCCAGCAGCCAAGCAGGGACCGGGGAGCTGTTTTTT. Its translation: CASSQAGTGELFF.

The chain combines TRBV12-3 or TRBV12-4 with TRBJ1-1, with TRBD1 as a possible D gene (6 bases). V dropped 7 bases and J dropped 10 bases, with 13 bases sitting between them. The CDR3 is made up of 11 amino acids. This CDR3 is CASKKTGPAFF. CDR3 sequence (DNA): TGTGCCAGCAAAAAAACAGGGCCAGCTTTCTTT.

The V and J genes are TRBV11-2 and TRBJ2-5, with D possibly being TRBD2 (6 bases). The CDR3 totals 16 residues. V lost 3 bases and J lost 4, with 18 bases in between. In germline, CDR1 is SGHAT, CDR2 FQNNGV. This chain's CDR3 is CASSFLSGGTAETQYF. The CDR3 region has the DNA TGTGCCAGCAGCTTCCTTAGTGGGGGGACGGCAGAGACCCAGTACTTC.

The chain employs TRBV7-2 and TRBJ2-5; TRBD2 matches at 8 bases. The CDR3 runs to 15 residues. Germline V gene lookup returns CDR1 SGHTA and CDR2 FQGNSA. V was pared by 5 bases and J by 0 bases, with 5 bases of the junction left unmatched. CDR3 sequence (DNA): TGTGCCAGCAGCCCGGGGGGGCAGTACCAAGAGACCCAGTACTTC. Translation: CASSPGGQYQETQYF.

This chain links TRBV7-9 with TRBJ2-5, with D possibly being TRBD2 (7 bases). Germline V gene data show CDR1 as SEHNR and CDR2 as FQNEAQ (reference sequence). Trimming cost V 3 bases and J 4 bases, with 9 bases left between them. The CDR3 is 13 amino acids. CDR3: CASSFGGPETQYF. The CDR3 coding sequence is TGTGCCAGCAGCTTCGGGGGGCCAGAGACCCAGTACTTC. Based on the CDR3 plus reference TRBV7-9 and TRBJ2-5, the full variable domain is DTGVSQNPRHKITKRGQNVTFRCDPISEHNRLYWYRQTLGQGPEFLTYFQNEAQLEKSRLLSDRFSAERPKGSFSTLEIQRTEQGDSAMYLCASSFGGPETQYFGPGTRLLVL.

The chain uses TRBV18 and TRBJ1-1, with D possibly matching TRBD1 (6 bases). Trimming stripped 3 bases from V and 1 base from J, with 9 bases between. The CDR3 runs 14 residues. Germline V lookup: CDR1 KGHSH, CDR2 LQKENI. CDR3 in amino acids: CASSPLGQNTEAFF. CDR3 in DNA: TGTGCCAGCTCACCGTTGGGACAGAACACTGAAGCTTTCTTT.

The CDR3 DNA is TGCGCCAGCCTTCTAGGACAGGGGGGGATCAATGAAAAACTGTTTTTT. Protein: CASLLGQGGINEKLFF. The gene calls are TRBV5-1 and TRBJ1-4, with TRBD1 identical over 10 bases. CDR1 and CDR2 from the germline V gene are SGHRS and YFSETQ. The CDR3 sequence is 16 residues long. Trimming removed 7 bases from V and 5 bases from J; junction bases left unmatched: 11.

CDR3 region: CASSVTGTPREEQYF. Here the CDR3 DNA reads TGTGCCAGCAGCGTTACCGGGACTCCGAGGGAGGAGCAGTACTTC. J is TRBJ2-7 and V is TRBV9; a possible D gene is TRBD2 (6 bases). V was trimmed by 2 bases and J by 7 bases, leaving 19 bases between them. The CDR3 is made up of 15 amino acids. Germline V gene sequence: CDR1 SGDLS, CDR2 YYNGEE.

V is TRBV7-2 and J is TRBJ1-5; no clear D. This CDR3 is built from 15 residues. Trimming cost V 4 bases and J 3 bases, with 13 bases left between them. The germline V gene encodes CDR1 SGHTA and CDR2 FQGNSA. CDR3 coding DNA: TGTGCCAGCAGCTATAGATCGGGAACCAATCAGCCCCAGCATTTT. This gives the protein CASSYRSGTNQPQHF.

In this sample, this clone turned up a few times. This rearrangement joins TRBV11-3 to TRBJ2-2; D perhaps matches TRBD2 (5 bases). V was shortened by 1 base and J by 5 bases, with 8 bases between the two germline ends. The CDR3 spans 14 residues. Germline V gene lookup returns CDR1 SGHNT and CDR2 YENEEA. CDR3 nucleotide sequence: TGTGCCAGCAGCTTAGCCCCGGGGACCGGGGAGCTGTTTTTT. It encodes CASSLAPGTGELFF.

The V and J genes are TRBV5-1 and TRBJ1-2; D is unclear. V was pared by 1 base and J by 8 bases, with 3 bases between. Per the germline V gene, CDR1 is SGHRS and CDR2 is YFSETQ. This CDR3 is built from 10 residues. Here the CDR3 reads CASSLSGYTF. The CDR3 DNA is TGCGCCAGCAGCTTGAGCGGCTACACCTTC.

The chain links TRBV12-3 or TRBV12-4 to TRBJ1-2, with TRBD1 identical over 8 bases. The CDR3 has 13 amino acids. V dropped 5 bases and J dropped 8; count of bases not matched to a gene: 7. CDR3 residues: CASSLGQGGGYTF. DNA of the CDR3: TGTGCCAGCAGTCTCGGACAGGGAGGAGGCTACACCTTC.

CDR3 bases: TGCGCCAGCAGTGGGGGGACGGGGCCCAGGGATGGCTACACCTTC. It codes for CASSGGTGPRDGYTF. The V gene is TRBV4-3, the J gene TRBJ1-2; TRBD1 is a possible D gene (5 bases). This CDR3 is built from 15 residues. Trimming took 6 bases from V and 6 from J, leaving 20 bases between them. Germline CDR1 is LGHNA and CDR2 is YSLEER.

This clone was seen once. V gene TRBV12-5 combines with J gene TRBJ2-3; D might be TRBD1 (6 bases). Trimming shortened V by 4 bases and J by 5 bases, and 10 bases separated the two germline ends. This CDR3 is built from 13 residues. Germline V CDR1 and CDR2: LGHNT, FRNRAP. The CDR3 DNA sequence: TGTGCTAGTGGTTCGGGGACATTAGATACGCAGTATTTT. Translated: CASGSGTLDTQYF.

This clone was counted only a few times. The V and J genes are TRBV7-8 and TRBJ1-4, with D maybe TRBD1 (6 bases). This CDR3 is built from 15 residues. The germline V gene encodes CDR1 SGHVS and CDR2 FQNEAQ. Trimming took 1 base from V and 6 from J, leaving 12 bases between them. The CDR3 DNA reads TGTGCCAGCAGCTTAGGGACTGGACAGCATGAAAAACTGTTTTTT. Encoded protein: CASSLGTGQHEKLFF.

V usage is TRBV3-1 (or the pseudogene TRBV3-2) and J usage is TRBJ2-7, with 8 bases identical to TRBD1. The V gene's germline CDR1 is LGHDT and CDR2 YNNKEL (reference sequence). The ends lost 7 bases at V and 3 bases at J; junction bases unmatched: 5. This CDR3 region has 13 residues. The chain's CDR3 is CASTTDRDYEQYF. Here the CDR3 DNA reads TGTGCCAGCACCACGGACAGGGACTACGAGCAGTACTTC.

The V call is TRBV10-3, the J call TRBJ1-4, with TRBD1 identical over 7 bases. V shed 10 bases, J shed 8 bases, and the junction held 7 bases outside the gene matches. CDR1 ENHRY and CDR2 SYGVKD come from the germline V gene. The CDR3 is 12 amino acids. CDR3 nucleotides: TGTGCCACGCAGGGGGAAGGGGAAAAACTGTTTTTT. It is translated as CATQGEGEKLFF.

The J gene is TRBJ2-7, the V gene TRBV9; TRBD2 matches 7 bases. The germline V gene has CDR1 SGDLS and CDR2 YYNGEE. This CDR3 has 15 amino acids. J was trimmed by 6 bases and V by 4 bases; bases with no gene match: 13. The CDR3 protein is CASSPTGTTNAEQYF. The CDR3 DNA sequence: TGTGCCAGCAGCCCAACCGGGACTACGAATGCCGAGCAGTACTTC.

The chain combines TRBV6-5 with TRBJ1-1, with TRBD1 matching 8 bases. Per the germline V gene, CDR1 is MNHEY and CDR2 is SVGAGI. The CDR3 has 15 amino acids. The junction had 9 bases not matched to a gene; V was cut back by 8 bases and J by 1 base. This CDR3 is CASESPGTGNTEAFF. The CDR3 DNA follows: TGTGCCAGCGAATCCCCCGGGACAGGGAACACTGAAGCTTTCTTT.